These 21 T cell receptor beta chains share one sample of origin, sequenced in a study of human T cells and chemical hapten exposure. Time point here: patch test 1, 2 weeks after DPC sensitization. Treatment noted: therapeutic diphenylcyclopropenone sensitization with weekly scalp DPC. MiXCR, run by TCRdb on the RACE reads, gives a single entry per CDR3 protein. Among about 120,000 distinct CDR3 sequences listed, roughly 12% were seen once. The material sequenced was whole blood, taken in connection with sensitization to the hapten diphenylcyclopropenone (DPC). The receptors were gathered from a woman between 45 and 60 years old with alopecia areata. Some clones in this sample may be carry-over from other donors' samples.

Details on this clonotype: A read error may produce the germline difference seen at one junction end. This chain links TRBV10-3 with TRBJ2-2; TRBD1 matches at 8 bases. This CDR3 comprises 14 residues. CDR1 and CDR2 from the germline V gene are ENHRY and SYGVKD. This CDR3 is CATGQGENTGEPFF. CDR3 coding DNA: TGTGCCACCGGACAGGGTGAGAACACCGGGGAGCCGTTTTTT.

The chain has TRBV6-5 and TRBJ1-3; 7 positions agree with TRBD1. Germline V gene sequence: CDR1 MNHEY, CDR2 SVGAGI. The V and J ends lost 8 bases and 4 bases, in that order; junction bases with no gene match: 8. The CDR3 length is 14 residues. CDR3 nucleotide sequence: TGTGCCAGCGCCGATTGGGGACAGGGAAACACCATATATTTT. It encodes CASADWGQGNTIYF.

The chain combines TRBV28 with TRBJ1-2; no reliable D call. Germline lookup yields CDR1 MDHEN and CDR2 SYDVKM. Trimming stripped 7 bases from V and 2 bases from J, with 5 bases between. The CDR3 is made up of 11 amino acids. The CDR3 nucleotides are TGTGCCAGCACGGAGAACTATGGCTACACCTTC. Translated: CASTENYGYTF.

The rearrangement links TRBV12-3 or TRBV12-4 to TRBJ1-5; no clear D gene. CDR3 size: 14 residues. V lost 5 bases to trimming and J lost 0 bases, with 8 bases between them. In DNA, the CDR3 is TGTGCCAGCAGTATAAGGTATAGCAATCAGCCCCAGCATTTT. Translating gives CASSIRYSNQPQHF.

The sample holds a few counts of this clonotype. V and J are TRBV20-1 and TRBJ2-7; 7 bases are shared with TRBD1. The CDR3 sequence is 15 residues long. The V gene's germline CDR1 is DFQATT and CDR2 SNEGSKA (reference sequence). V shed 3 bases and J 0 bases; nucleotides not matched to a gene: 8. The CDR3 loop is CSASPGQVYSYEQYF. CDR3 DNA sequence: TGCAGTGCTAGCCCCGGACAGGTATACTCCTACGAGCAGTACTTC.

The table lists this clonotype with a few counts. This chain links TRBV6-5 with TRBJ1-5; 7 bases align to TRBD1. The V gene's germline CDR1 is MNHEY and CDR2 SVGAGI. CDR3 length equals 15 residues. V dropped 8 bases and J dropped 2; count of bases not matched to a gene: 9. The CDR3 region is CASAPQGGRNQPQHF. CDR3 nucleotides: TGTGCCAGCGCCCCCCAGGGGGGACGCAATCAGCCCCAGCATTTT.

V and J are TRBV27 and TRBJ1-2; unclear D gene. In germline, CDR1 is MNHEY, CDR2 SMNVEV (reference sequence). The CDR3 contains 14 residues. Trimming stripped 7 bases from V and 0 bases from J, with 12 bases between. This CDR3 reads CASKQPASNYGYTF. CDR3 DNA sequence: TGTGCCAGCAAACAGCCAGCCTCTAACTATGGCTACACCTTC.

The sample holds a few counts of this clonotype. The chain employs TRBV7-9 and TRBJ1-2; D might be TRBD1 (5 bases). Trimming removed 2 bases at V and 0 bases at J, with 13 bases between. The CDR3 extends over 16 amino acids. Germline V gene sequence: CDR1 SEHNR, CDR2 FQNEAQ (reference sequence). CDR3 nucleotides: TGTGCCAGCAGCTTATTGGGGACGGAGACTAACTATGGCTACACCTTC. It encodes CASSLLGTETNYGYTF.

This clonotype was seen many times. The CDR3 protein is CASSPPGAGANVLTF. As DNA, the CDR3 is TGTGCCAGCAGCCCCCCGGGGGCCGGGGCCAACGTCCTGACTTTC. The rearrangement joins TRBV28 to TRBJ2-6; tentatively, D is TRBD1 or TRBD2 (6 bases each). The V gene's germline CDR1 is MDHEN and CDR2 SYDVKM. This CDR3 has 15 residues. V lost 6 bases and J lost 4, with 13 bases in between.

The V and J genes are TRBV12-3 or TRBV12-4 and TRBJ2-5, with D maybe TRBD1 (5 bases). The CDR3 is made up of 13 amino acids. Trimming stripped 6 bases from V and 2 bases from J, with 10 bases between. CDR3: CASRVRGQETQYF. The CDR3 DNA is TGTGCCAGCAGGGTAAGGGGACAAGAGACCCAGTACTTC.

Only a few counts were recorded for this clonotype. This sequence joins TRBV12-3 or TRBV12-4 and TRBJ2-3; no definite D call. CDR3 length equals 13 residues. V was shortened by 4 bases and J by 3 bases, with 8 bases between the two germline ends. CDR3 sequence reads: CASSSGVTDTQYF. The CDR3 DNA sequence: TGTGCCAGCAGTTCTGGGGTTACAGATACGCAGTATTTT.

The chain combines TRBV6-5 with TRBJ2-2; 8 nucleotides match TRBD2. J gave up 7 bases and V 2 bases, and 6 bases lay outside the gene matches. CDR3 length: 15 amino acids. Germline CDR1 is MNHEY and CDR2 is SVGAGI. CDR3 loop: CASSYGREVVGELFF. DNA for the CDR3: TGTGCCAGCAGTTACGGGCGGGAGGTGGTCGGGGAGCTGTTTTTT.

This clonotype was detected many times. The genes are TRBV12-3 or TRBV12-4 and TRBJ1-6, with 10 bases that match TRBD1. This CDR3 is 15 amino acids long. After removal of 6 bases from V and 7 bases from J, the junction contained 6 bases not matched to a gene. CDR3 bases: TGTGCCAGCAGCCCCAGGGGACAGGGGAATTCACCCCTCCACTTT. It specifies CASSPRGQGNSPLHF.

V and J are TRBV20-1 and TRBJ2-3, with 8 nucleotides matching TRBD2. There are 14 residues in the CDR3. J was trimmed by 9 bases and V by 5 bases; bases with no gene match: 13. Germline V gene lookup returns CDR1 DFQATT and CDR2 SNEGSKA (reference sequence). CDR3: CSALGSGELRTQYF. In DNA, the CDR3 is TGCAGTGCTCTAGGTAGCGGGGAGCTCCGGACGCAGTATTTT.

This clonotype was seen only a few times. CDR3 bases: TGTGCCAGCAGGACAGGGGGCGGACTTTCACCCCTCCACTTT. This codes for CASRTGGGLSPLHF. The V gene is TRBV6-2 or TRBV6-3, the J gene TRBJ1-6; 10 positions agree with TRBD1. The CDR3 is made up of 14 amino acids. With V trimmed by 6 bases and J by 9 bases, 5 bases remained unmatched. Germline CDR1 is MNHEY and CDR2 is SVGEGT.

This clonotype appeared a few times. The chain is built from TRBV12-3 or TRBV12-4 and TRBJ1-2; 8 bases fit TRBD1. The trim removed 2 bases at V and 3 bases at J, leaving 11 bases unmatched. This CDR3 is built from 17 residues. CDR3 DNA sequence: TGTGCCAGCAGTTTAATGGCAGGGGGCGATTTTCACTATGGCTACACCTTC. Its protein product is CASSLMAGGDFHYGYTF.

The J gene is TRBJ2-4, the V gene TRBV2; the D call may be TRBD1 or TRBD2 (6 bases each). This CDR3 region has 14 residues. V was trimmed by 4 bases and J by 3 bases, leaving 10 bases between them. CDR1 is SNHLY and CDR2 is FYNNEI in the germline V gene. CDR3 DNA sequence: TGTGCCAGCAGTGGAAGGGGGGTCAAAAACATTCAGTACTTC. It specifies CASSGRGVKNIQYF.

This clonotype was seen more than once but under ten times. The genes are TRBV3-1 and TRBJ2-1, with 9 bases that match TRBD2. This CDR3 contains 16 residues. Germline V gene sequence: CDR1 LGHDT, CDR2 YNNKEL (reference sequence). Germline trimming cut 0 bases from V and 10 bases from J; bases unmatched to any gene: 10. CDR3 sequence reads: CASSQDLIAGAGEQFF. The CDR3 DNA sequence: TGTGCCAGCAGCCAAGATCTGATAGCGGGAGCCGGGGAGCAGTTCTTC.

V is TRBV10-3 and J is TRBJ2-3; D is uncertain. Trimming took 7 bases from V and 0 from J, leaving 11 bases between them. The CDR3 has 14 amino acids. CDR1 ENHRY and CDR2 SYGVKD come from the germline V gene. DNA of the CDR3: TGTGCCATCAACGGCGGACCTAGCACAGATACGCAGTATTTT. Its translation: CAINGGPSTDTQYF.

This clonotype was picked up many times. The chain recombines TRBV7-2 with TRBJ2-4, with 14 bases fitting TRBD2. Germline assignment: CDR1 SGHTA and CDR2 FQGNSA. The CDR3 loop spans 16 amino acids. Losses at the gene ends were 5 bases for V and 8 bases for J; bases not matched to a gene: 8. CDR3 coding DNA: TGTGCCAGCAGCGGGACTAGCGGGAGATCTTACGACATTCAGTACTTC. This encodes CASSGTSGRSYDIQYF.

This clonotype was counted ten times or more. The rearrangement uses TRBV5-1 and TRBJ1-2; no reliable D call. Between the trimmed V and J ends, which lost 0 bases and 4 bases, there was a span of 10 bases. CDR1 is SGHRS and CDR2 is YFSETQ in the germline V gene. The CDR3 spans 14 residues. CDR3 DNA sequence: TGCGCCAGCAGCTTGGATCCAGCACCCTATGGCTACACCTTC. Protein product: CASSLDPAPYGYTF.